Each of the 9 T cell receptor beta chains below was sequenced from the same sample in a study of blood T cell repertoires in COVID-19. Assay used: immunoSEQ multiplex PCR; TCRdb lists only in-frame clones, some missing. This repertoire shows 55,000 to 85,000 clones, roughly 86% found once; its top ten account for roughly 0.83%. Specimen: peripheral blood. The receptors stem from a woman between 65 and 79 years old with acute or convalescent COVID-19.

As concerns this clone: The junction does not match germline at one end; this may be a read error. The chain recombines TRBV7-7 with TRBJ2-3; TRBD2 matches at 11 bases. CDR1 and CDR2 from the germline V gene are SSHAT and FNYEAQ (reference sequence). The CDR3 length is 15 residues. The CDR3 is CASSLGLAGGDTQYF. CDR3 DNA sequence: TGTGCTAGCAGCTTAGGGCTAGCGGGAGGTGATACGCAGTATTTT.

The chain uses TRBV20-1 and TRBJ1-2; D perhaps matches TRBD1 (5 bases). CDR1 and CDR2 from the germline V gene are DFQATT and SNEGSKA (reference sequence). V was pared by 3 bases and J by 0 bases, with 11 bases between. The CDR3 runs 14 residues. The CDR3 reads CSASQGLANYGYTF. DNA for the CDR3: TGCAGTGCTAGTCAGGGCTTAGCTAACTATGGCTACACCTTC.

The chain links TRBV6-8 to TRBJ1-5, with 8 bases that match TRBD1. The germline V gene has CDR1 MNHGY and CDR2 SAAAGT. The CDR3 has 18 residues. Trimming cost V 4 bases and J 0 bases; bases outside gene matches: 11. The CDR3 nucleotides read TGTGCCAGCAGTTTGGGACAGGTGGTGGGGTATAGCAATCAGCCCCAGCATTTT. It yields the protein CASSLGQVVGYSNQPQHF.

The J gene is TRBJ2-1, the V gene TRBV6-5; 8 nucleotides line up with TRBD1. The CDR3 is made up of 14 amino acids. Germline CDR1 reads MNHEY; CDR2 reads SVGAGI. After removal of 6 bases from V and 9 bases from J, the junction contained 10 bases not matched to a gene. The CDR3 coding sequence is TGTGCCAGCAGAACCGGGACAGGAGGTTCTGAGCAGTTCTTC. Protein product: CASRTGTGGSEQFF.

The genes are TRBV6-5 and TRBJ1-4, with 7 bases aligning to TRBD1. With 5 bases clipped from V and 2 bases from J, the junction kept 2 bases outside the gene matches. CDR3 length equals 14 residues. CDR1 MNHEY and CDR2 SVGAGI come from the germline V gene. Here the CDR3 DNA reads TGTGCCAGCAGTCGCAGGGGGACTAATGAAAAACTGTTTTTT. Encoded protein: CASSRRGTNEKLFF.

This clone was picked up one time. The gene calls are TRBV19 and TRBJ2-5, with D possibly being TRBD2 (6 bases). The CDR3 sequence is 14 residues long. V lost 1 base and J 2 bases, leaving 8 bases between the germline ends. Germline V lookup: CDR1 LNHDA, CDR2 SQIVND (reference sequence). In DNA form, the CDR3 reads TGTGCCAGTAGTATAGGGACTATACAAGAGACCCAGTACTTC. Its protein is CASSIGTIQETQYF.

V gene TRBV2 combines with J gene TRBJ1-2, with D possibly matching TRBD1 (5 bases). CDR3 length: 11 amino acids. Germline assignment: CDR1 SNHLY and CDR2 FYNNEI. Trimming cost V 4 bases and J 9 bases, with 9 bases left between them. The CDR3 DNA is TGTGCCAGCAGTGTAGCGGGGCGCTACACCTTC. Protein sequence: CASSVAGRYTF. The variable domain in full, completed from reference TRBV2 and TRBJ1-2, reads EPEVTQTPSHQVTQMGQEVILRCVPISNHLYFYWYRQILGQKVEFLVSFYNNEISEKSEIFDDQFSVERPDGSNFTLKIRSTKLEDSAMYFCASSVAGRYTFGSGTRLTVV.

The DNA for the CDR3 is TGTGCCAGCAGCTTTATGCGCGGCAGCCTCGGCACTGAAGCTTTCTTT. It yields the protein CASSFMRGSLGTEAFF. The gene calls are TRBV5-4 and TRBJ1-1; no reliable D call. Germline CDR1 SGHNT, CDR2 YYREEE (reference sequence). Deletions cut 2 bases from V and 4 bases from J, with 18 bases between. This CDR3 is built from 16 residues.

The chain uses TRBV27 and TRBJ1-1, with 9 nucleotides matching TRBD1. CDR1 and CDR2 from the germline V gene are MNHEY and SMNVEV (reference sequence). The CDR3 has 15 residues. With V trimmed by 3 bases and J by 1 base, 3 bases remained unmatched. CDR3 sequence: CASSFEGQGNTEAFF. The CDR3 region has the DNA TGTGCCAGCAGTTTCGAGGGACAGGGGAACACTGAAGCTTTCTTT.